A selection of T cell receptor beta chains follows, all from one sample in a study of T-cell memory formation after mild COVID-19. Each CDR3 protein is one row after TCRdb ran MiXCR on the 5' RACE reads. The sample contains 60,000 to 65,000 distinct CDR3 sequences, over 8.5% of which appear only once. The sequenced material came from PBMCs or a T cell subset sorted from them (not recorded which). These receptors were collected from a man between 18 and 29 years old who had mild COVID-19 (a few samples of this study predate the infection). Cell type and time point are not known. CDR3s include the opening cysteine and the closing phenylalanine or tryptophan. The D gene is left open where the match is weak. The size field is filled for only some rows; it gives once, few, many or a size class.

D: .; J: TRBJ1-5; size: .; V: TRBV3-1; DNA: TGTGCCAGCAGCCAAAACGGGGCAAATCAGCCCCAGCATTTT; CDR3: CASSQNGANQPQHF
D: TRBD2; J: TRBJ2-3; size: many; V: TRBV5-1; DNA: TGCGCCAGCAGCCTGCGACTGGCCCAGCGGGGAACAGATACGCAGTATTTT; CDR3: CASSLRLAQRGTDTQYF
D: .; J: TRBJ1-1; size: .; V: TRBV25-1; DNA: TGTGCCAGCTCCGAGCCACAGGGTACCACTGAAGCTTTCTTT; CDR3: CASSEPQGTTEAFF
D: TRBD1; J: TRBJ2-7; size: .; V: TRBV30; DNA: TGTGCCTGGGGAGACAGGGCCGACGAGCAGTACTTC; CDR3: CAWGDRADEQYF
D: .; J: TRBJ2-7; size: .; V: TRBV5-5; DNA: TGTGCCAGCAGCTTGGCCCTTTACGGAGGTTACGAGCAGTACTTC; CDR3: CASSLALYGGYEQYF
D: .; J: TRBJ2-3; size: few; V: TRBV12-3/TRBV12-4; DNA: TGTGCCAGCAGCACCGGGACAACTAGAAGCACAGATACGCAGTATTTT; CDR3: CASSTGTTRSTDTQYF
D: .; J: TRBJ1-1; size: few; V: TRBV2; DNA: TGTGCCAGCAGTGCCCCCGACAGAGTTGAAGCTTTCTTT; CDR3: CASSAPDRVEAFF
D: TRBD2; J: TRBJ2-1; size: .; V: TRBV14; DNA: TGTGCCAGCAGCCAAGCGCGCGGGAGGTACAATGAGCAGTTCTTC; CDR3: CASSQARGRYNEQFF
D: .; J: TRBJ2-5; size: .; V: TRBV28; DNA: TGTGCCATTACGGACCCCCAAGAGACCCAGTACTTC; CDR3: CAITDPQETQYF
D: .; J: TRBJ1-6; size: .; V: TRBV6-4; DNA: TGTGCCAGCAGTGACAGTTCACCCCTCCACTTT; CDR3: CASSDSSPLHF
D: .; J: TRBJ2-7; size: few; V: TRBV6-6; DNA: TGTGCCAGCAGTTACTCCCCCCAATTTACGTCGTACGAGCAGTACTTC; CDR3: CASSYSPQFTSYEQYF
D: .; J: TRBJ2-1; size: .; V: TRBV11-2; DNA: TGTGCCAGCAGCCCATGGGTCGGGGGCGGAGGTCCCAATGAGCAGTTCTTC; CDR3: CASSPWVGGGGPNEQFF
D: .; J: TRBJ1-5; size: once; V: TRBV12-3/TRBV12-4; DNA: TGTGCCAGCAGTTTAGGAATTTTTCAGCCCCAGCATTTT; CDR3: CASSLGIFQPQHF
D: TRBD1; J: TRBJ1-1; size: few; V: TRBV10-2; DNA: TGCGCCAGCAGTGAGCCTCGGGACAGGGGGCAAGGAAATGAAGCTTTCTTT; CDR3: CASSEPRDRGQGNEAFF
D: .; J: TRBJ1-2; size: .; V: TRBV23-1; DNA: TGCGCCAGCGGCCCGTGGGGCAGCGATACCATCTACACCTTC; CDR3: CASGPWGSDTIYTF
D: .; J: TRBJ1-5; size: few; V: TRBV6-6; DNA: TGTGCCAGCAGCCGACAGGTACGGCAGCCCCAGCATTTT; CDR3: CASSRQVRQPQHF
D: TRBD2; J: TRBJ2-5; size: many; V: TRBV7-9; DNA: TGTGCCAGCAGCGCCCGGACTAGCCTAGAGACCCAGTACTTC; CDR3: CASSARTSLETQYF
D: .; J: TRBJ2-5; size: many; V: TRBV29-1; DNA: TGCAGCGTTGTTCCTGGCGGAGAGACCCAGTACTTC; CDR3: CSVVPGGETQYF
D: TRBD2; J: TRBJ2-5; size: many; V: TRBV7-2; DNA: TGTGCCAGCAGCCCCCCGCTAGCGGCCCAAGAGACCCAGTACTTC; CDR3: CASSPPLAAQETQYF
D: .; J: TRBJ2-5; size: few; V: TRBV7-2; DNA: TGTGCCAGCAGCCCTTTCGGCAGGAAACAAGAGACCCAGTACTTC; CDR3: CASSPFGRKQETQYF
D: .; J: TRBJ2-1; size: .; V: TRBV5-1; DNA: TGCGCCAGCAGCTTGGGTCGCTTGGGGTACAATGAGCAGTTCTTC; CDR3: CASSLGRLGYNEQFF
D: .; J: TRBJ1-5; size: .; V: TRBV20-1; DNA: TGCAGTGCTAGAGAGGGCAGGAATATCCATCAGCCCAAGCATTTT; CDR3: CSAREGRNIHQPKHF
D: .; J: TRBJ1-5; size: .; V: TRBV7-8; DNA: TGTGCCAGCAGCTTAGCAGGGGCGCGGAGCAATCAGCCCCAGCATTTT; CDR3: CASSLAGARSNQPQHF
D: .; J: TRBJ2-1; size: many; V: TRBV7-9; DNA: TGTGCCAGCAGCTTGAGGGGCGAGCAGTTCTTC; CDR3: CASSLRGEQFF
D: .; J: TRBJ1-6; size: .; V: TRBV21-1; DNA: TGTGCCAGGGCGGGCTCACCCCTCCACTTT; CDR3: CARAGSPLHF
D: .; J: TRBJ1-6; size: .; V: TRBV29-1; DNA: TGCAGCGTTGGTGCCAGCTCCGATTCACCCCTCCACTTT; CDR3: CSVGASSDSPLHF
D: .; J: TRBJ2-2; size: .; V: TRBV5-1; DNA: TGCGCCAGCAGCTTGGAGCACTTTGGGGTCGGGGAGCTGTTTTTT; CDR3: CASSLEHFGVGELFF
D: TRBD2; J: TRBJ2-3; size: .; V: TRBV2; DNA: TGTGCCAGCAGATTAGCGGGGGACACAGATACGCAGTATTTT; CDR3: CASRLAGDTDTQYF
D: .; J: TRBJ2-1; size: medium-sized; V: TRBV5-1; DNA: TGCGCCAGCAGCTTGGAACAGGAGCAGTTCTTC; CDR3: CASSLEQEQFF
D: .; J: TRBJ2-5; size: few; V: TRBV20-1; DNA: TGCAGTGCTAGAGACCTAGAATTGGGGACCCAGTACTTC; CDR3: CSARDLELGTQYF
D: .; J: TRBJ2-2; size: .; V: TRBV5-1; DNA: TGCGCCAGCAGCTTGTTTGCAGCAACTAACACCGGGGAGCTGTTTTTT; CDR3: CASSLFAATNTGELFF
D: .; J: TRBJ2-1; size: many; V: TRBV5-1; DNA: TGCGCCAGCAGCTTGGGGTGGCAGAATGAGCAGTTCTTC; CDR3: CASSLGWQNEQFF
D: .; J: TRBJ2-7; size: .; V: TRBV20-1; DNA: TGCAGTGCTACGGATCGGACCTACGAGCAGTACTTC; CDR3: CSATDRTYEQYF
D: TRBD1; J: TRBJ1-2; size: few; V: TRBV3-1; DNA: TGTGCCAGCAGCCGAACGACAGGGGAAGGGTATGGCTACACCTTC; CDR3: CASSRTTGEGYGYTF
D: .; J: TRBJ2-1; size: .; V: TRBV29-1; DNA: TGCAGCGTTGCCCGGGGGTCGGTTGGTGAGCAGTTCTTC; CDR3: CSVARGSVGEQFF
D: .; J: TRBJ2-2; size: .; V: TRBV6-2/TRBV6-3; DNA: TGTGCCAGCAGTTACGGTGGGCCGTACACCGGGGAGCTGTTTTTT; CDR3: CASSYGGPYTGELFF
D: TRBD1; J: TRBJ1-1; size: few; V: TRBV6-6; DNA: TGTGCCAGCAGCCTCAGGACAGGCATGAACACTGAAGCTTTCTTT; CDR3: CASSLRTGMNTEAFF
D: .; J: TRBJ1-2; size: .; V: TRBV14; DNA: TGTGCCAGCAGCCCAGGACAGTGGCGCTATGGCTACACCTTC; CDR3: CASSPGQWRYGYTF
D: .; J: TRBJ1-6; size: few; V: TRBV7-2; DNA: TGTGCCAGCAGCTTAGGTCCAGGTTATAATTCACCCCTCCACTTT; CDR3: CASSLGPGYNSPLHF
D: .; J: TRBJ1-5; size: few; V: TRBV7-2; DNA: TGTGCCAGCAGCTTAAAGGTTGGCAGCCCAAATCAGCCCCAGCATTTT; CDR3: CASSLKVGSPNQPQHF
D: .; J: TRBJ1-2; size: .; V: TRBV2; DNA: TGTGCCAGCACCCGCACTGAGGCAGGCGACCTCTACACCTTC; CDR3: CASTRTEAGDLYTF